This TCR beta chain was obtained from a study of low-dose radiotherapy and immunotherapy resistance in tumors. On the study more broadly: Cohort 1 was given 0.5 Gy per fraction every 2 weeks, for 6.5 Gy total.

TRAV- and TRBV-specific primers were used for first-strand cDNA, which covered alpha and beta chains. Amplification of TCRs used a constant-region primer and V-primer adapter for about 20 PCR cycles. TCRdb passed the reads through MiXCR, listing each CDR3 protein once. The data hold 65,000 to 100,000 distinct CDR3 sequences, with over 15% observed a single time. In its sample, this clonotype was seen many times. This CDR3 has 13 amino acids. J lost 6 bases, V lost 8 bases, and 6 bases had no gene match. The time point: before trial treatment. Along with nivolumab and ipilimumab, donors received aspirin, low-dose cyclophosphamide and low-dose radiotherapy.

This clonotype was sampled from a male donor with prostate cancer. The chain uses TRBV12-3 or TRBV12-4 and TRBJ2-1; TRBD2 aligns across 8 bases. This sample comprised PBMCs, obtained before treatment. DNA for the CDR3: TGTGCCAGCCAGACCGGGGGGGTCAATGAGCAGTTCTTC. This encodes CASQTGGVNEQFF.